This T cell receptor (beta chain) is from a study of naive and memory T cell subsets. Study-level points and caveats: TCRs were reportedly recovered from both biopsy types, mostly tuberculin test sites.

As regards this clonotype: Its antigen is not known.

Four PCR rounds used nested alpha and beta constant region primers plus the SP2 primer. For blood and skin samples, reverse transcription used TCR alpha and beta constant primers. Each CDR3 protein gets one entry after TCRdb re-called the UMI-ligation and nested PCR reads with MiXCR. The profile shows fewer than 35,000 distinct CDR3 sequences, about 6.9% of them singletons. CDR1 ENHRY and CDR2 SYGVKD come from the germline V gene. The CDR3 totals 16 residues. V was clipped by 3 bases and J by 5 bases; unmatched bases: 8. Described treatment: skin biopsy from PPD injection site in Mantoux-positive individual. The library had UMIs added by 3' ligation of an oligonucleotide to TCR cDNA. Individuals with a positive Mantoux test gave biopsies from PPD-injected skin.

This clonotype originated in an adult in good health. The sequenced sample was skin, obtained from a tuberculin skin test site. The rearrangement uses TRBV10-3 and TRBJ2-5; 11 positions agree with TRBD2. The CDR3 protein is CAISDPGLAGSETQYF. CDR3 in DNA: TGTGCCATCAGTGACCCAGGACTAGCGGGCAGTGAGACCCAGTACTTC.